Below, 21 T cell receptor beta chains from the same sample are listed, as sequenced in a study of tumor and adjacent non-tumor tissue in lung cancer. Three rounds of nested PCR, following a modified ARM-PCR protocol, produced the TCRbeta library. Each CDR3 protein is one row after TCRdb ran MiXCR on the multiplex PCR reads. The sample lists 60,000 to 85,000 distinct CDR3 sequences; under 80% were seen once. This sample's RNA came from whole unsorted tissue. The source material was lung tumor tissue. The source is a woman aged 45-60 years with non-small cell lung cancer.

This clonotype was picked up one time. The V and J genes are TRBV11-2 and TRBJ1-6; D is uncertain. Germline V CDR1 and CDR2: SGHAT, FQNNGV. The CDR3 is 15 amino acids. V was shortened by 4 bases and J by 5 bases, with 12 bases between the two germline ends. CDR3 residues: CASSSRDNHNSPLHF. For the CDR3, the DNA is TGTGCCAGCAGCTCTAGAGACAACCATAATTCACCCCTCCACTTT.

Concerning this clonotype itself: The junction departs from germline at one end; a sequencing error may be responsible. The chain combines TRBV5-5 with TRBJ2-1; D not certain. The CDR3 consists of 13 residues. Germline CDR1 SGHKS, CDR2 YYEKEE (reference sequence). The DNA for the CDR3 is TGTGCCAACAGCTCCGGACCGAACAATAAGCAGTTCTTC. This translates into CANSSGPNNKQFF.

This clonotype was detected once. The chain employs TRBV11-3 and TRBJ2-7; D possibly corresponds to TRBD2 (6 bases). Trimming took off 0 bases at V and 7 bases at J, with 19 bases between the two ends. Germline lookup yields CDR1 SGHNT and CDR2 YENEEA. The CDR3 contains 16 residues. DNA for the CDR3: TGTGCCAGCAGCTTAGATGAGACTAGTGGATTTTATGAGCAGTACTTC. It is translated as CASSLDETSGFYEQYF.

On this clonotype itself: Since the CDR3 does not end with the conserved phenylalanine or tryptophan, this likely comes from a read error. CDR3 sequence (DNA): TGTGCCAGCCGCGTTCCCAGGGCCAACGTCCTGACTTTA. It codes for CASRVPRANVLTL. V gene TRBV12-3 or TRBV12-4 combines with J gene TRBJ2-6, with D hard to call. The CDR3 loop spans 13 amino acids. V lost 8 bases and J 5 bases, leaving 10 bases between the germline ends.

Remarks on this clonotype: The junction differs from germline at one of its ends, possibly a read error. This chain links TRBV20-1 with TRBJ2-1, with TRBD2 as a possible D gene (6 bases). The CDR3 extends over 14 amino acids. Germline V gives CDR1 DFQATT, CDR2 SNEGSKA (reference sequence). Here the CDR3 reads CSTRWGETYNGQFF. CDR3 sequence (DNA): TGCAGTACTAGATGGGGGGAAACGTACAATGGGCAGTTCTTC.

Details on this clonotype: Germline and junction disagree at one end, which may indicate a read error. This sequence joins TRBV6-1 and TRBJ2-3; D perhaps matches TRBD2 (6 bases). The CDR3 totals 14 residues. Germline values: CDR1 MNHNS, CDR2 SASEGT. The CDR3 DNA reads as TGTGACAGCAGTGAGGGCGGGACGACAGATACGCAGTACTTT. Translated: CDSSEGGTTDTQYF.

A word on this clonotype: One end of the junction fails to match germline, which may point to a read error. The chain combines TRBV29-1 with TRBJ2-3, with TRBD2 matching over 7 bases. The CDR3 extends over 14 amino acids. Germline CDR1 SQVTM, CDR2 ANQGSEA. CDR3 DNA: TGCAACGTTGGGCCACCCGGGGGGACTGATACGCAGTATTTT. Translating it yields CNVGPPGGTDTQYF.

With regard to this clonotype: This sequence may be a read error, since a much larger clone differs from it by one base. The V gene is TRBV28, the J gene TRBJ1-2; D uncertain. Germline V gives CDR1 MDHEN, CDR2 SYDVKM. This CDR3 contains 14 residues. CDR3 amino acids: CASSLMGGQPGYSF. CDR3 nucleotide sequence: TGTGCCAGCAGTTTGATGGGCGGGCAACCTGGCTACAGCTTC.

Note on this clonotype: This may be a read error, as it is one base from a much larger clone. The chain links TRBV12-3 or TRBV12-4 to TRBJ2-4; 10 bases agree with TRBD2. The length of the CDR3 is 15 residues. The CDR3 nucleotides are TGTGTCAGCAGTTCTAGCGGGGGCCCCAAAAACATTCAGTACTTC. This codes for CVSSSSGGPKNIQYF.

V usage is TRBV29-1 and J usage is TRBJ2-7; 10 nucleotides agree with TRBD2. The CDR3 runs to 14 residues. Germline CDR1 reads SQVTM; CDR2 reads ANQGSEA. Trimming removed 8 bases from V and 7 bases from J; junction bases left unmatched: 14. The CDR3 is CSFVSGRAIQEQYV. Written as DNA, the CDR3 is TGCAGCTTCGTCAGCGGGAGGGCAATCCAAGAGCAGTACGTC.

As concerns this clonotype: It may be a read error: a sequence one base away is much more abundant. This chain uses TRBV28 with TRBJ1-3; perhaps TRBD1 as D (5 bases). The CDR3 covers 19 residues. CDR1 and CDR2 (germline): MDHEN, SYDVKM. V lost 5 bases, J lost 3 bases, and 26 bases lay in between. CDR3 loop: CASSGAPGGDRGYGNTIYF. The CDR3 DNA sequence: TGTGCCAGCAGTGGAGCCCCTGGGGGGGACCGCGGCTATGGAAACACCATATATTTT.

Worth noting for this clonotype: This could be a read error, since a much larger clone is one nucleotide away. CDR3 loop: CASSPGEGARDEQFF. CDR3 in DNA: TGTGCCAGCAGCCCAGGGGAGGGGGCAAGGGACGAGCAGTTCTTC. The genes are TRBV28 and TRBJ2-1; D may be TRBD1 or TRBD2 (7 bases each). The CDR3 runs to 15 residues. Deletions cut 6 bases from V and 10 bases from J, with 22 bases between. Germline values: CDR1 MDHEN, CDR2 SYDVKM. The variable domain in full, completed from reference TRBV28 and TRBJ2-1, reads DVKVTQSSRYLVKRTGEKVFLECVQDMDHENMFWYRQDPGLGLRLIYFSYDVKMKEKGDIPEGYSVSREKKERFSLILESASTNQTSMYLCASSPGEGARDEQFFGPGTRLTVL.

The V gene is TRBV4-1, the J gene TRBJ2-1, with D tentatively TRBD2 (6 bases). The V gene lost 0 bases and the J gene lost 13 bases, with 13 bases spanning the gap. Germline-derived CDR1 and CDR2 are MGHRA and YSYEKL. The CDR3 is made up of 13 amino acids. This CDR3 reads CASSQEGDSEQFF. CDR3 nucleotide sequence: TGCGCCAGCAGCCAAGAGGGGGACTCTGAACAGTTCTTC.

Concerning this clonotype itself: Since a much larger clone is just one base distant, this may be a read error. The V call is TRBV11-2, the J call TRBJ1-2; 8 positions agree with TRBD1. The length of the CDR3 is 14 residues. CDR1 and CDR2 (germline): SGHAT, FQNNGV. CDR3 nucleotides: TGTGCCAGCAGCTTAGCGGGACAGGACTATGGCTACATCTTC. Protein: CASSLAGQDYGYIF.

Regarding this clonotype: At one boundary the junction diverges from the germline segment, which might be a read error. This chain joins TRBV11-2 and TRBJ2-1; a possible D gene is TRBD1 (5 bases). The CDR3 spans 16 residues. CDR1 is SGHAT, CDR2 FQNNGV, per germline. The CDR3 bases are TGTGCCAGCAGCTTGGGGCAGTTTTTCAGCTACAATGGGCAGCTCTTC. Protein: CASSLGQFFSYNGQLF.

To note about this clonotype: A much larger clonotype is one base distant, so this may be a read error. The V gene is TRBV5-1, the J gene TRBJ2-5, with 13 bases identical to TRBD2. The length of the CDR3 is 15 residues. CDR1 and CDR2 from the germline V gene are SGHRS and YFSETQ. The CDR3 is CANSAGLAGRETQYF. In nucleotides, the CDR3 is TGCGCCAACAGCGCGGGACTAGCGGGAAGAGAGACCCAGTACTTC.

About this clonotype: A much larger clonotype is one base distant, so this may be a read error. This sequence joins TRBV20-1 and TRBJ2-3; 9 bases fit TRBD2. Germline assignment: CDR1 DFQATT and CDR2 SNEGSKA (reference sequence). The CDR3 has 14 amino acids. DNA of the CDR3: TGCAGTGCTAGATGGCGGGAGGGATCAGATACGCAGTTTTTT. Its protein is CSARWREGSDTQFF.

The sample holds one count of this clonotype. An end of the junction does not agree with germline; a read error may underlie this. The CDR3 bases are TGCAGCGCTGAAGGACTTCTCAATGAGCAGTCCTTC. This encodes CSAEGLLNEQSF. The rearrangement uses TRBV29-1 and TRBJ2-1; tentative D call: TRBD2 (5 bases). The CDR3 is 12 residues long. CDR1 is SQVTM and CDR2 is ANQGSEA in the germline V gene.

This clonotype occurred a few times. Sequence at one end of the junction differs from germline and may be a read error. The CDR3 sequence is CVSSLRRGYEQYF. CDR3 coding DNA: TGTGTCAGCAGCTTGAGGAGGGGATACGAGCAATACTTC. The genes are TRBV11-3 and TRBJ2-7; a possible D gene is TRBD2 (6 bases). Germline lookup yields CDR1 SGHNT and CDR2 YENEEA. This CDR3 spans 13 amino acids.

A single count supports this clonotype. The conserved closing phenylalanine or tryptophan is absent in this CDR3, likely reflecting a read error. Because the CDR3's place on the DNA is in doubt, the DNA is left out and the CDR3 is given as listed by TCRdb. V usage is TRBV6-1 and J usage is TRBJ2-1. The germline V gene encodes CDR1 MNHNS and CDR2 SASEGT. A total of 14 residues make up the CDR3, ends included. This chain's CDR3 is CASTQASGLNEQFL.

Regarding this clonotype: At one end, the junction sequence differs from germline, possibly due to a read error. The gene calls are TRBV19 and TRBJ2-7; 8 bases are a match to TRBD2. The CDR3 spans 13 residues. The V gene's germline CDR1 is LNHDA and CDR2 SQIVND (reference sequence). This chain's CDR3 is CANSPGLGYEQYF. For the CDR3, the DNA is TGTGCCAATAGTCCGGGACTAGGATATGAGCAGTACTTC. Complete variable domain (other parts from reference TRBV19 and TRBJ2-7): DGGITQSPKYLFRKEGQNVTLSCEQNLNHDAMYWYRQDPGQGLRLIYYSQIVNDFQKGDIAEGYSVSREKKESFPLTVTSAQKNPTAFYLCANSPGLGYEQYFGPGTRLTVT.